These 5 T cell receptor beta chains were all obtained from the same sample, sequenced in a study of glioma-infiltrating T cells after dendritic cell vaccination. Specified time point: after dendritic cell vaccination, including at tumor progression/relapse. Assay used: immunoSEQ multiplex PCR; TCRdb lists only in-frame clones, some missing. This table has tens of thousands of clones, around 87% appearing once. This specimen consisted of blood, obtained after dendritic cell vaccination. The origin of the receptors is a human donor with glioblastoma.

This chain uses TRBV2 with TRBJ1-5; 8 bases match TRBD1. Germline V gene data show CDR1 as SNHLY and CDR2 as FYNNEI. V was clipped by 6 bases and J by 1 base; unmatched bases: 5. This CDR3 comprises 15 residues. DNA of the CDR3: TGTGCCAGCAGCCCAGGGGGCAGGAGCAATCAGCCCCAGCATTTT. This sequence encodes CASSPGGRSNQPQHF.

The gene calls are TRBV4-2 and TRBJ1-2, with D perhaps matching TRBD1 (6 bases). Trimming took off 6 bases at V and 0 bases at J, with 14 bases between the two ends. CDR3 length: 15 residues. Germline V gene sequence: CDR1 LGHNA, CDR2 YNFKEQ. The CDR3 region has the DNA TGTGCCAGCAGACCTCACAGGGATACTAACTATGGCTACACCTTC. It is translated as CASRPHRDTNYGYTF.

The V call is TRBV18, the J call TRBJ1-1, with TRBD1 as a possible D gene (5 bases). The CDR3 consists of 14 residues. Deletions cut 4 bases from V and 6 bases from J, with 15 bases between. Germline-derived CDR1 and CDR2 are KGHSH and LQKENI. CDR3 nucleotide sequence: TGTGCCAGCTCACGGGAGGGACTAGTCGCTGAAGCTTTCTTT. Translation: CASSREGLVAEAFF.

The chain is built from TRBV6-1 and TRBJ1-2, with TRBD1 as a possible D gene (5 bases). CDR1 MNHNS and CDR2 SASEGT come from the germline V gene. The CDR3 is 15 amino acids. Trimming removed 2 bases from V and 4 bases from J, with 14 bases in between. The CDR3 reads CASSERGGGGYGYTF. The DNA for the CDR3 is TGTGCCAGCAGTGAACGTGGCGGGGGGGGCTATGGCTACACCTTC.

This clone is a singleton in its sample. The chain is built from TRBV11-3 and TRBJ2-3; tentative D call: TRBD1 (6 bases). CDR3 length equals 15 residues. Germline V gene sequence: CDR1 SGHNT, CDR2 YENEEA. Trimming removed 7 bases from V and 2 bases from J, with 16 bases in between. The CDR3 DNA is TGTGCCAGCAACAACAGAGGGGGAAACACAGATACGCAGTATTTT. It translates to CASNNRGGNTDTQYF.